The source of this T cell receptor beta chain is a study of beta chain features in type 1 diabetes. Comments on this clone: The antigen remains undetermined.

Sequenced material consisted of expressed TCRB transcripts (all of the isolated RNA was reverse transcribed). Measured with immunoSEQ multiplex PCR; TCRdb has only the in-frame clones, and not every one. In the table there are 400,000 to 600,000 clones, around 30% of which are singletons. This CDR3 is 15 amino acids long. The germline V gene encodes CDR1 LNHNV and CDR2 YYDKDF (reference sequence). Trimming took off 8 bases at V and 1 base at J, with 15 bases between the two ends. Whole-study results and caveats: All four CD4+ subsets from Type 1 diabetes patients carried moderately but significantly shorter TCRB CDR3s. In cDNA sequencing, cells with high TCR expression could be over-represented. A greater similarity of naive, central memory and Treg TCRB repertoires was seen among patients than among healthy donors.

The J gene is TRBJ1-5, the V gene TRBV15; a weak D match, TRBD1 (5 bases). Sequencing was performed on naive CD4+ T cells from blood. The source is a man between 18 and 29 years old in good health. The CDR3: CATASRGHSNQPQHF. The CDR3 coding sequence is TGTGCCACCGCAAGTAGAGGACACAGCAATCAGCCCCAGCATTTT.